A selection of T cell receptor beta chains follows, all from one sample in a study of identical twins. TCRdb re-called the 5' RACE reads through MiXCR, storing one row per CDR3 protein. The sample includes 500,000 or so distinct CDR3 sequences, 14% seen only once; the top ten take about 0.53%. This same sample was also taken into another study, of yellow fever vaccine responses in identical twins.

The specimen was CD4+ T cells sorted from blood. Receptor source: a woman aged 18 to 35 in good health. CDR3s include the opening cysteine and the closing phenylalanine or tryptophan. Fields, in order: J gene, D gene, clone size, V gene, CDR3 protein, CDR3 DNA. D genes are given only for firm matches. Size is omitted from some rows. Given values are once, few, many or a class for expanded clones.

TRBJ2-7,TRBD1,few,TRBV4-1,CASSQDRTGEGIHEQYF,TGCGCCAGCAGCCAAGATCGGACAGGAGAGGGTATCCACGAGCAGTACTTC
TRBJ2-5,TRBD2,few,TRBV7-8,CASVRSGGPPETQYF,TGTGCCAGCGTCCGTAGCGGGGGGCCTCCGGAGACCCAGTACTTC
TRBJ2-5,TRBD1,.,TRBV20-1,CSAREKTGKGETQYF,TGCAGTGCTAGGGAAAAGACAGGGAAGGGGGAGACCCAGTACTTC
TRBJ2-1,.,many,TRBV20-1,CSAFGPLYNEQFF,TGCAGTGCTTTTGGGCCTCTCTACAATGAGCAGTTCTTC
TRBJ2-2,.,.,TRBV4-1,CASSQEPFPNTGELFF,TGCGCCAGCAGCCAAGAGCCATTTCCGAACACCGGGGAGCTGTTTTTT
TRBJ2-3,.,.,TRBV4-2,CASSQTIADTQYF,TGTGCCAGCAGCCAGACGATAGCGGATACGCAGTATTTT
TRBJ1-3,TRBD1,many,TRBV5-1,CASSLRDGQGYSGNTIYF,TGCGCCAGCAGCTTGCGGGATGGACAGGGTTACTCTGGAAACACCATATATTTT
TRBJ1-1,.,few,TRBV2,CASRVGTEAFF,TGTGCCAGCAGGGTAGGCACTGAAGCTTTCTTT
TRBJ2-3,.,few,TRBV12-2,CATRGCRGLAGADTQYF,TGTGCAACCCGCGGATGCCGGGGACTAGCGGGGGCAGATACGCAGTATTTT
TRBJ2-3,.,few,TRBV4-3,CASSQDSFGAADTDTQYF,TGCGCCAGCAGCCAAGATAGTTTTGGAGCCGCCGACACAGATACGCAGTATTTT
TRBJ1-4,.,.,TRBV27,CASSPDEDEKLFF,TGTGCCAGCAGTCCCGACGAGGATGAAAAACTGTTTTTT
TRBJ2-1,TRBD2,.,TRBV25-1,CASSVRTSGRSVLPGSSYNEQFF,TGTGCCAGCAGCGTTAGGACTAGCGGGAGGTCGGTGCTTCCGGGCAGCTCCTACAATGAGCAGTTCTTC
TRBJ2-3,TRBD1,.,TRBV11-1,CASSRRGQGMAPMDTQYF,TGTGCCAGCAGCCGAAGGGGACAGGGAATGGCACCGATGGATACGCAGTATTTT
TRBJ2-5,TRBD1,.,TRBV28,CASGSTGVIETQYF,TGTGCCAGCGGTTCGACAGGGGTGATCGAGACCCAGTACTTC
TRBJ1-1,TRBD1,.,TRBV29-1,CSVTGTGSAEAFF,TGCAGCGTCACCGGGACAGGGTCTGCAGAAGCTTTCTTT
TRBJ2-7,.,few,TRBV5-1,CASSLAQGAVDEQYF,TGCGCCAGCAGCTTGGCGCAGGGTGCAGTGGACGAGCAGTACTTC
TRBJ2-3,TRBD2,few,TRBV5-1,CASSLIPSGADTQYF,TGCGCCAGCAGCTTGATCCCTAGCGGGGCCGATACGCAGTATTTT
TRBJ2-7,.,few,TRBV28,CASSLYTLREQYF,TGTGCCAGCAGTCTATATACACTGCGCGAGCAGTACTTC
TRBJ2-1,.,.,TRBV9,CASSVGVGKAYNEQFF,TGTGCCAGCAGCGTAGGGGTGGGGAAGGCCTACAATGAGCAGTTCTTC
TRBJ2-7,.,.,TRBV29-1,CSVSPGTYEQYF,TGCAGCGTTAGTCCAGGGACCTACGAGCAGTACTTC
TRBJ2-2,TRBD1,.,TRBV7-9,CASSTFRTGGSGELFF,TGTGCCAGCAGCACGTTTCGGACAGGGGGTTCCGGGGAGCTGTTTTTT
TRBJ2-2,TRBD2,.,TRBV7-2,CASSLGPSGIQGELFF,TGTGCCAGCAGCTTAGGGCCTAGCGGGATCCAGGGGGAGCTGTTTTTT
TRBJ2-7,TRBD2,.,TRBV7-3,CASSPGSGASYEQYF,TGTGCCAGCAGCCCAGGCAGCGGGGCGTCCTACGAGCAGTACTTC
TRBJ2-7,TRBD1,.,TRBV28,CAGQGRYEQYF,TGTGCCGGACAGGGTCGGTACGAGCAGTACTTC